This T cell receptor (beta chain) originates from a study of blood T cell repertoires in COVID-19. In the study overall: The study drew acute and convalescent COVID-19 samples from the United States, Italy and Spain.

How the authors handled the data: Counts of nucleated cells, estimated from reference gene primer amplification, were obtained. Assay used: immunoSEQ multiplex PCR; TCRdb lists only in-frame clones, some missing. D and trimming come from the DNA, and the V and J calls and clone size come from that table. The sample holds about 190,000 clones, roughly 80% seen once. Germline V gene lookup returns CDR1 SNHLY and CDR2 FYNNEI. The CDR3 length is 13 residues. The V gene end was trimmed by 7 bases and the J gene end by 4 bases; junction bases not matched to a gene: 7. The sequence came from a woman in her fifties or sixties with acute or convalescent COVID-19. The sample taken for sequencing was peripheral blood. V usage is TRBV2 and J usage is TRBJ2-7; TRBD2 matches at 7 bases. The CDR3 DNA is TGTGCCAGCAATGGGGGGGGTGGATACGAGCAGTACTTC. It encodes CASNGGGGYEQYF.